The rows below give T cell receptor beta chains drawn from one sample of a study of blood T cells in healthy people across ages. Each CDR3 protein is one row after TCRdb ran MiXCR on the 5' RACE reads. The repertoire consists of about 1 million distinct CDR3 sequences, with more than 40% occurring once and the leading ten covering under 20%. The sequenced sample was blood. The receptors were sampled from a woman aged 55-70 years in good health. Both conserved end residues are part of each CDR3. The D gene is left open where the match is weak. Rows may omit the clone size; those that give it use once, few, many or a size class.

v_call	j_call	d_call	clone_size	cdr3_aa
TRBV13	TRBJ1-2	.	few	CASSLGLSGNYGYTF
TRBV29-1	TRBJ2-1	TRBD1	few	CSVGQGVGGEQFF
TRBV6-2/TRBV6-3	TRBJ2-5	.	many	CASTSQETQYF
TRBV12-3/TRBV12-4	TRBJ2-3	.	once	CASSPLSGPTDTQYF
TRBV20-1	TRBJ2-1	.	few	CSARVWTKDEQFF
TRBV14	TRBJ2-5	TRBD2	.	CASSQVRLATERYF
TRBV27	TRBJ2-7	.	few	CASSLVVVRHYEQYF
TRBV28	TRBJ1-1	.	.	CASSSRAVAFF
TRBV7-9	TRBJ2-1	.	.	CASGFGGRGSYNEQFF
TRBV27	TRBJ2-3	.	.	CDSSPPGRGSTDTQYF
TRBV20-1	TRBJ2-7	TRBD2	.	CSASGRGPNYEQYF
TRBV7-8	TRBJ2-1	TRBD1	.	CASSLDRADGEQFF
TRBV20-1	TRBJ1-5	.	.	CSARVLWTSPGGQPQHF
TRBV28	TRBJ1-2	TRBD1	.	CASTGVNYGYTF
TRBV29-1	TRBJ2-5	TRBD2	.	CSVELVAGASETQYF
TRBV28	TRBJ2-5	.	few	CASSALGRDKSTQYF
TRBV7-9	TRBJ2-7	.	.	CASSLVQANSYYEQYF
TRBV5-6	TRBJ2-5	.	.	CASSLVSRGETQYF
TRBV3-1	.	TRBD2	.	CASSQGISGGVHEQYF
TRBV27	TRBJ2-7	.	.	CASSFGLTTSYEQYF
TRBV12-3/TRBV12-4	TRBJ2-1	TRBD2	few	CASSSRLAGGNEQFF
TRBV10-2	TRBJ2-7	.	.	CASRSTLKNYEQYF
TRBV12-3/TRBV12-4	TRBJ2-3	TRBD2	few	CASSLAAVAGGPGDTQYF
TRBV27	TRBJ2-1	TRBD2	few	CASISTPGLGFGEQFF
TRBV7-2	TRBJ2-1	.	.	CASSLAPGPLNNEQFF
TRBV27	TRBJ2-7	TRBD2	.	CASSRDSGTYEQYF
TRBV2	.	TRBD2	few	CASSLAGGSAEQYF
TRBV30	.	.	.	CAWNHRRGEQYF
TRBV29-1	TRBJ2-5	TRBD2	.	CSVERAGGRGETQYF
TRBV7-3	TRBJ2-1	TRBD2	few	CASSLRAQVLAGNEQFF
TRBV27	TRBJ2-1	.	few	CASSSPRGARQSSYNEQFF
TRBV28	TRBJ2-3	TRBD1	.	CASSEPGTGSTDTQYF
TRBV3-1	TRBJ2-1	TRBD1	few	CASSADRVITNEQFF
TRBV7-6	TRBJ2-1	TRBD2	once	CASSSPGDVSGRAAYNEQFF
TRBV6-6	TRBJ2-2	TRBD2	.	CAVQAGMNTGELFF
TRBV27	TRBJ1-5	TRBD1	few	CASSPGTGYQPQHF
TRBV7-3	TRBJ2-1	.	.	CASSSSANEQFF
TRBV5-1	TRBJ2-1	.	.	CASSLSPSSYNEQFF
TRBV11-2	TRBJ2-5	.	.	CASSLTHETQYF
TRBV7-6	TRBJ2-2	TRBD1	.	CASSVGQGGGELFF
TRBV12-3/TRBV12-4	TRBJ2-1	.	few	CASRMTGFYNEQFF
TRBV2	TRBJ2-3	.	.	CASSEGFGTDTQYF
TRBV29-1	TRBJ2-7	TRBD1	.	CSVESRDRGTNQTSYEQYF
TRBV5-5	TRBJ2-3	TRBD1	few	CASSQQGWKDTQYF
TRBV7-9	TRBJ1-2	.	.	CACSSLQEGYTF